This T cell receptor beta chain comes out of a study of blood T cell repertoires in COVID-19. Germline V CDR1 and CDR2: SNHLY, FYNNEI. V gave up 7 bases and J gave up 7 bases, with 19 bases separating them. The CDR3 sequence is 14 residues long. TCRdb keeps only in-frame clones here, not all; method: immunoSEQ multiplex PCR. The top ten clones hold roughly 0.25% of a sample with approximately 670,000 clones, 90% of them seen once. The gene calls are TRBV2 and TRBJ1-2; TRBD1 might be the D (5 bases). The receptor's source is a woman between 18 and 30 years old with acute or convalescent COVID-19. The specimen sequenced was peripheral blood. The CDR3 here is CASTLEQERGGYTF. DNA of the CDR3: TGTGCCAGCACGTTGGAACAGGAAAGGGGTGGCTACACCTTC.